This T cell receptor (beta chain) was observed in a study of shared clonotypes between healthy human individuals. This clone was recorded only once. V gave up 6 bases and J gave up 3 bases; unmatched junction bases: 11. Germline loops: CDR1 LNHDA, CDR2 SQIVND (reference sequence). CDR3 length: 15 amino acids. TCRdb's copy holds only in-frame clones and misses some; the assay was immunoSEQ multiplex PCR. The sample includes about 1 million clones, about 76% of them seen just once. Sequenced material: memory CD4+ T cells sorted from blood. The subset: CD45RA-negative fraction. This chain uses TRBV19 with TRBJ2-7; TRBD1 matches 7 bases. This sequence was found in a man between 18 and 29 years old in good health. The CDR3 spells CASSPNRDSFYEQYF. In DNA, the CDR3 is TGTGCCAGTAGCCCTAACCGGGACAGCTTCTACGAGCAGTACTTC. The whole variable domain, filled in from reference TRBV19 and TRBJ2-7, reads DGGITQSPKYLFRKEGQNVTLSCEQNLNHDAMYWYRQDPGQGLRLIYYSQIVNDFQKGDIAEGYSVSREKKESFPLTVTSAQKNPTAFYLCASSPNRDSFYEQYFGPGTRLTVT.